This entry features one TCR beta chain sequence. V was pared by 7 bases and J by 2 bases, with 11 bases of the junction left unmatched. The CDR3 spans 17 residues. The sample is drawn from a study of blood T cells in healthy people across ages. Using a J-beta primer mix together with a sample-barcoded 5' primer, a second PCR was run for roughly 7 to 12 cycles. In TCRdb, the 5' RACE reads were re-called with MiXCR into one record per CDR3 protein. The sample includes 800,000 to 950,000 distinct CDR3 sequences, just under 30% of them seen just once. The same sample was also studied in work on T cells of mothers and their children.

The sequencing input was blood. This clonotype originated in a woman in her thirties or forties in good health. This chain links TRBV12-3 or TRBV12-4 with TRBJ2-6; 7 bases are a match to TRBD2. CDR3 bases: TGTGCCAGCACCCTAAGCGGGGTCCTCACTGGGGCCAACGTCCTGACTTTC. It codes for CASTLSGVLTGANVLTF.